This T cell receptor (beta chain) was documented in a study of early T cells in non-severe SARS-CoV-2 infection. TCRdb analysed the 5' RACE reads with MiXCR anew, one entry per CDR3 protein. Among fewer than 130,000 distinct CDR3 sequences listed, around an eighth were seen once. The sample holds a few counts of this clonotype. This material consisted of whole blood, taken at baseline. This sequence was found in an adult who was a healthcare worker with PCR-confirmed SARS-CoV-2 infection or an uninfected control (not recorded which).

DNA for the CDR3: TGTGCCTGGACGGGGGCGAGCAACTATGGCTACACCTTC. Its translation is CAWTGASNYGYTF. The gene calls are TRBV30 and TRBJ1-2; D possibly corresponds to TRBD1 (6 bases). The germline gives CDR1 GTSNPN, CDR2 SVGIG (reference sequence). Trimming stripped 4 bases from V and 2 bases from J, with 11 bases between. This CDR3 region has 13 residues. The complete variable domain, with remaining parts taken from reference TRBV30 and TRBJ1-2, reads SQTIHQWPATLVQPVGSPLSLECTVEGTSNPNLYWYRQAAGRGLQLLFYSVGIGQISSEVPQNLSASRPQDRQFILSSKKLLLSDSGFYLCAWTGASNYGYTFGSGTRLTVV.